This T cell receptor (beta chain) was documented in a study of PD-1 blockade in classical Hodgkin lymphoma. Overall study context: Administration of nivolumab to patients was at 3 mg/kg intravenously every 2 weeks.

Described time point: cycle 4 day 1 (C4D1), after six to seven weeks of nivolumab. All trial patients relapsed after autologous stem cell transplantation. Thawed PBMCs yielded CD4+ T cells through magnetic negative selection. Complete response, partial response or progressive disease constituted the best responses recorded. Findings and caveats of the study: Unlike CD8+ TCR diversity, which did not rise significantly by C4D1, CD4+ TCR diversity did. Baseline TCR diversity was reportedly lower in newly diagnosed patients than healthy donors.

Libraries were prepared by immunoSEQ multiplex PCR; TCRdb keeps only in-frame clonotypes and omits some of them. The profile covers 30,000 to 40,000 clones, with more than 85% appearing a single time and roughly 0.3% taken by the ten largest. Concerning this clone: Its specificity is unknown.

This CDR3 contains 14 residues. V lost 5 bases and J 2 bases, leaving 12 bases between the germline ends. CDR1 MDHEN and CDR2 SYDVKM come from the germline V gene. This receptor was taken from a human donor with classical Hodgkin lymphoma. The specimen comprised CD4+ T cells from blood, sampled before the fourth cycle of nivolumab. The V call is TRBV28, the J call TRBJ2-5; D remains ambiguous. CDR3 loop: CASSLLGLQETQYF. The CDR3, as DNA: TGTGCCAGCAGTCTCTTGGGGTTACAAGAGACCCAGTACTTC. Combining the CDR3 with reference TRBV28 and TRBJ2-5 gives the whole variable domain DVKVTQSSRYLVKRTGEKVFLECVQDMDHENMFWYRQDPGLGLRLIYFSYDVKMKEKGDIPEGYSVSREKKERFSLILESASTNQTSMYLCASSLLGLQETQYFGPGTRLLVL.